Below, 17 T cell receptor beta chains from the same sample are listed, as sequenced in a study of T cells in Graves' hyperthyroidism and ophthalmopathy. Amplification targeted TCR beta CDR3 regions from RNA transcripts. First-round RT-PCR targeting the TCR CDR3 was performed with the HTBI primer set. TCRdb itself ran the multiplex PCR reads through MiXCR, one entry per CDR3 protein. This sample yields about 560,000 distinct CDR3 sequences, of which 40% to 55% are seen a single time; approximately 8.2% belongs to the top ten. Sequencing input: peripheral blood or thyroid tissue (not recorded which). The source is a young woman with Graves' hyperthyroidism.

The chain links TRBV6-5 to TRBJ2-5; maybe TRBD1 (7 bases). Germline V gene sequence: CDR1 MNHEY, CDR2 SVGAGI. The CDR3 loop spans 16 amino acids. Trimming removed 0 bases at V and 9 bases at J, with 20 bases between. This CDR3 is CASSYSVPTGWEAQYF. Written as DNA, the CDR3 is TGTGCCAGCAGTTACTCGGTGCCGACAGGGTGGGAGGCCCAGTACTTC.

The chain uses TRBV25-1 and TRBJ1-3, with a weak D call TRBD1 (5 bases). The CDR3 consists of 14 residues. The V gene's germline CDR1 is MGHDK and CDR2 SYGVNS. The V and J ends lost 4 bases and 3 bases respectively, with 10 bases between them. The CDR3 sequence is CASSAGYGGNTIYF. CDR3 nucleotides: TGTGCCAGCAGTGCAGGGTACGGTGGAAACACCATATATTTT.

The gene calls are TRBV7-8 and TRBJ2-5; 12 bases line up with TRBD2. The germline V gene has CDR1 SGHVS and CDR2 FQNEAQ. This CDR3 region has 14 residues. The trim removed 5 bases at V and 5 bases at J, leaving 3 bases unmatched. The CDR3 DNA reads TGTGCCAGCAGCCAGGGGACTAGCGGGGAGACCCAGTACTTC. Its translation is CASSQGTSGETQYF. The full variable domain, its missing parts supplied by reference TRBV7-8 and TRBJ2-5, is GAGVSQSPRYKVAKRGQDVALRCDPISGHVSLFWYQQALGQGPEFLTYFQNEAQLDKSGLPSDRFFAERPEGSVSTLKIQRTQQEDSAVYLCASSQGTSGETQYFGPGTRLLVL.

This clonotype was counted many times. CDR3 loop: CATSRDMGQGYEQYF. The CDR3, as DNA: TGTGCCACCAGCAGAGATATGGGACAGGGCTACGAGCAGTACTTC. The chain uses TRBV15 and TRBJ2-7, with 9 nucleotides matching TRBD1. The CDR3 runs 15 residues. V shed 0 bases and J 3 bases; nucleotides not matched to a gene: 3. From germline, CDR1 is LNHNV and CDR2 YYDKDF (reference sequence).

This clonotype appeared many times. The rearrangement links TRBV12-3 or TRBV12-4 to TRBJ1-2; D might be TRBD1 (6 bases). With 5 bases removed from V and 7 bases from J, the gap between germline ends came to 14 bases. This CDR3 region has 13 residues. The CDR3 reads CASSEQGGSGYTF. Here the CDR3 DNA reads TGTGCCAGCAGTGAACAGGGCGGGAGTGGCTACACCTTC.

About this clonotype: A single base separates this from a much larger clone, so it may be a read error. The chain has TRBV2 and TRBJ1-5; 7 bases align to TRBD1. The CDR3 length is 14 residues. Per germline, CDR1 SNHLY and CDR2 FYNNEI. J was trimmed by 2 bases and V by 7 bases; bases with no gene match: 5. CDR3 bases: TGTGCCAGCAAAGGGACAGATGGCAATCAGCCCCAGCATTTT. Protein sequence: CASKGTDGNQPQHF.

This clonotype was seen repeatedly, ten times or more. The chain joins TRBV9 to TRBJ1-1; TRBD1 aligns across 9 bases. Germline assignment: CDR1 SGDLS and CDR2 YYNGEE. The CDR3 spans 13 residues. V was pared by 3 bases and J by 10 bases, with 7 bases of the junction left unmatched. In DNA, the CDR3 is TGTGCCAGCAGCGGACGACAGGGACAGGGAGCTTTCTTT. Amino acid sequence: CASSGRQGQGAFF.

This clonotype has ten or more counts. An end of the junction does not agree with germline; a read error may underlie this. This chain links TRBV15 with TRBJ1-1; D call uncertain. The CDR3 runs to 14 residues. Germline V lookup: CDR1 LNHNV, CDR2 YYDKDF (reference sequence). The CDR3 protein is CATLKGASNTEAFF. CDR3 sequence (DNA): TGTGCCACCTTGAAGGGTGCGTCGAACACTGAGGCTTTCTTT.

The chain links TRBV20-1 to TRBJ1-2; D might be TRBD1 (5 bases). Trimming shortened V by 6 bases and J by 6 bases, and 17 bases separated the two germline ends. CDR1 and CDR2 from the germline V gene are DFQATT and SNEGSKA (reference sequence). This CDR3 contains 13 residues. This CDR3 reads CSAEIGAPDGYTF. The CDR3 DNA follows: TGCAGTGCGGAAATTGGGGCCCCAGATGGCTACACCTTC.

The chain recombines TRBV2 with TRBJ2-7; no reliable D call. V was cut by 5 bases and J by 5 bases, with 16 bases left in between. Germline CDR1 SNHLY, CDR2 FYNNEI. CDR3 length equals 14 residues. This CDR3 reads CASSSSRSDHEQYF. Written as DNA, the CDR3 is TGTGCCAGCAGTTCGAGTCGGAGCGACCACGAGCAGTACTTC.

This clonotype was detected a few times. The chain employs TRBV7-9 and TRBJ2-7; D gene uncertain. Between the trimmed V and J ends, which lost 3 bases and 7 bases, there was a span of 10 bases. Germline CDR1 reads SEHNR; CDR2 reads FQNEAQ (reference sequence). The CDR3 has 12 amino acids. This CDR3 reads CASSLVGREQYF. The CDR3 nucleotides read TGTGCCAGCAGCTTGGTCGGGCGTGAGCAGTACTTC.

In the case of this clonotype: This sequence may be a read error, since a much larger clone differs from it by one base. The chain couples TRBV2 to TRBJ1-1; D call uncertain. Trimming left V 3 bases short and J 8 bases short, with 10 bases between. The CDR3 length is 12 residues. In germline, CDR1 is SNHLY, CDR2 FYNNEI. This CDR3 is CASSERTGEAFF. As DNA, the CDR3 is TGTGCCAGCAGTGAGCGGACCGGGGAAGCTTTCTTT.

The chain links TRBV7-2 to TRBJ2-5; TRBD1 matches at 9 bases. Trimming at V came to 5 bases and at J to 5 bases, leaving 9 bases not matched to a gene. CDR1 SGHTA and CDR2 FQGNSA come from the germline V gene. This CDR3 comprises 15 residues. In DNA form, the CDR3 reads TGTGCCAGCAGCCCAATTCCCGGGACAGGGGAGACCCAGTACTTC. Protein product: CASSPIPGTGETQYF.

The chain employs TRBV4-1 and TRBJ2-7, with a tentative D call TRBD2 (5 bases). CDR1 is MGHRA and CDR2 is YSYEKL in the germline V gene. The CDR3 has 17 residues. The V end lost 1 base, the J end lost 3 bases, and 19 bases lay between the germline ends. DNA of the CDR3: TGCGCCAGCAGCCAAGGGCTAGGAGAAGAGGGCTACTACGAGCAGTACTTC. Translation: CASSQGLGEEGYYEQYF.

J is TRBJ2-5 and V is TRBV25-1, with D tentatively TRBD2 (5 bases). CDR1 MGHDK and CDR2 SYGVNS come from the germline V gene. V shed 6 bases and J shed 4 bases, with 12 bases lying between them. The CDR3 has 13 amino acids. The CDR3 spells CASSRRGSETQYF. In DNA, the CDR3 is TGTGCCAGCAGCCGGCGCGGGTCAGAGACCCAGTACTTC.

This clonotype was found a few times. The chain has TRBV9 and TRBJ2-7, with D possibly being TRBD1 (6 bases). Trimming cost V 5 bases and J 0 bases, with 18 bases left between them. CDR1 is SGDLS, CDR2 YYNGEE, per germline. The CDR3 length is 16 residues. The DNA for the CDR3 is TGTGCCAGCAGTGATACGGACAGCCGAAGCTCCTACGAGCAGTACTTC. Encoded protein: CASSDTDSRSSYEQYF.

This clonotype occurred a few times. The rearrangement links TRBV24-1 to TRBJ2-5; a weak D match, TRBD2 (6 bases). The CDR3 contains 16 residues. Germline lookup yields CDR1 KGHDR and CDR2 SFDVKD. Trimming shortened V by 4 bases and J by 5 bases, and 19 bases separated the two germline ends. CDR3 sequence (DNA): TGTGCCACCAGTGACCCGGGAGTGGGGAAGGGGGAGACCCAGTACTTC. Translating gives CATSDPGVGKGETQYF.